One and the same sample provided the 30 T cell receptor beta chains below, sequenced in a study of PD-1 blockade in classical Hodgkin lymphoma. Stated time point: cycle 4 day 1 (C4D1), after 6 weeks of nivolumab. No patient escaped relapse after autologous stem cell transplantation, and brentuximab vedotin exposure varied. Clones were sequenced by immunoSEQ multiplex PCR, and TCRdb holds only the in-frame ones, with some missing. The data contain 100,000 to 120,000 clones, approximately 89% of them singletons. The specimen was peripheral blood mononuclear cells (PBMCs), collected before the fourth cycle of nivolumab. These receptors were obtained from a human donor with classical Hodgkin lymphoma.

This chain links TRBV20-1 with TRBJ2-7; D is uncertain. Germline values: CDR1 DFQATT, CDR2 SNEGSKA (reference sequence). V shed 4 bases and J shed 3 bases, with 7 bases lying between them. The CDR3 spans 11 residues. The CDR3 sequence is CSAILSYEQYF. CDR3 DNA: TGCAGTGCTATCCTCAGCTACGAGCAGTACTTC.

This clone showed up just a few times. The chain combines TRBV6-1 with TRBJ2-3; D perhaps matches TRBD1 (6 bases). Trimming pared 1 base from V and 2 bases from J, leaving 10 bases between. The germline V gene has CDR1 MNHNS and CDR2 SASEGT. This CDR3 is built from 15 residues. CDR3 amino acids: CASSEVAGATDTQYF. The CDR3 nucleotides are TGTGCCAGCAGTGAAGTGGCAGGGGCCACAGATACGCAGTATTTT.

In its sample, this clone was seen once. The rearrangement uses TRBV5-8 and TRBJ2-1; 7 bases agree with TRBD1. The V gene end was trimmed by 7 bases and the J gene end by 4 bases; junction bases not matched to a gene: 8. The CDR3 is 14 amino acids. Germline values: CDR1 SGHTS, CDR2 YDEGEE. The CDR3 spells CASAPGTVYNEQFF. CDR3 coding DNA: TGTGCCAGCGCCCCCGGGACAGTTTACAATGAGCAGTTCTTC. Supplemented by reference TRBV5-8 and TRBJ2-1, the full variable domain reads EAGVTQSPTHLIKTRGQQATLRCSPISGHTSVYWYQQALGLGLQFLLWYDEGEERNRGNFPPRFSGRQFPNYSSELNVNALELEDSALYLCASAPGTVYNEQFFGPGTRLTVL.

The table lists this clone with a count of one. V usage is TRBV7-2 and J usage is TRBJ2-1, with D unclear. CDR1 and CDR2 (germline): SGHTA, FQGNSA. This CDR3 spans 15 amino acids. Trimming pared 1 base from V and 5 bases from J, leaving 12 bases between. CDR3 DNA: TGTGCCAGCAGCTTAGAGGCTTGGCTTGACAATGAGCAGTTCTTC. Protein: CASSLEAWLDNEQFF.

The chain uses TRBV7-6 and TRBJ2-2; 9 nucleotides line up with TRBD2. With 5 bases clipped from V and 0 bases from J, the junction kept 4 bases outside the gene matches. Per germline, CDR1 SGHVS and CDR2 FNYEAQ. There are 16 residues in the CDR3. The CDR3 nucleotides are TGTGCCAGCAGCGAGGGACTAGCCGCGAACACCGGGGAGCTGTTTTTT. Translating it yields CASSEGLAANTGELFF.

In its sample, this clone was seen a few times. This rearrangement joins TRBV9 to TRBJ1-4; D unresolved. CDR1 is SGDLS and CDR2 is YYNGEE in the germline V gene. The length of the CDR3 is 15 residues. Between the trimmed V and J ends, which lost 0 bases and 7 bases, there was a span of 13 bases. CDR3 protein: CASSVGEGVVEKLFF. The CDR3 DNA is TGTGCCAGCAGCGTAGGGGAGGGCGTAGTTGAAAAACTGTTTTTT.

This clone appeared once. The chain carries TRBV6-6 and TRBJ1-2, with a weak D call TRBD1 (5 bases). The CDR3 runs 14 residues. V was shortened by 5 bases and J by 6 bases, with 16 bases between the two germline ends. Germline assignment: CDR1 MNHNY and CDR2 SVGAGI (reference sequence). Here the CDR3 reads CASSHDSPNNGYTF. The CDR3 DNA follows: TGTGCCAGCAGTCATGACAGCCCAAACAATGGCTACACCTTC.

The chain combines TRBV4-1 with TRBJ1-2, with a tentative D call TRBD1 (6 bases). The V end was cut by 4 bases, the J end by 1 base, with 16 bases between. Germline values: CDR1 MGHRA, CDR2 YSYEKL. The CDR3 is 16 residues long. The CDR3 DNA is TGCGCCAGCAGCCCAGCACCAGGGGAACTTAACTATGGCTACACCTTC. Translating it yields CASSPAPGELNYGYTF.

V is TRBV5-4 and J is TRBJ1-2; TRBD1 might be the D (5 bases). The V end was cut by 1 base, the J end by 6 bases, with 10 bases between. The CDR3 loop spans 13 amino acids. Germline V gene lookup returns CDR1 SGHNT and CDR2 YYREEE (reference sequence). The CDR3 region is CASSLRGWDGYTF. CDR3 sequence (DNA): TGTGCCAGCAGCTTGCGGGGGTGGGATGGCTACACCTTC. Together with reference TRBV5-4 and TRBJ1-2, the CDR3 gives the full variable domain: ETGVTQSPTHLIKTRGQQVTLRCSSQSGHNTVSWYQQALGQGPQFIFQYYREEENGRGNFPPRFSGLQFPNYSSELNVNALELDDSALYLCASSLRGWDGYTFGSGTRLTVV.

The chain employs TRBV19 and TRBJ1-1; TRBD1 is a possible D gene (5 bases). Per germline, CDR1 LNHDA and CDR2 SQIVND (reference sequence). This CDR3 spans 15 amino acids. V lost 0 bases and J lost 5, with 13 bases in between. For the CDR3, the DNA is TGTGCCAGTAGTATAGATGGAAGGGGTAGAACTGAAGCTTTCTTT. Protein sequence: CASSIDGRGRTEAFF.

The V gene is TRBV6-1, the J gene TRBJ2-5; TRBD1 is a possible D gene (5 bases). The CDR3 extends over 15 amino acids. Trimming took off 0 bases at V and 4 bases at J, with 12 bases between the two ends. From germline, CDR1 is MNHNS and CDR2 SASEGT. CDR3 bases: TGTGCCAGCAGTGAAGCGTGGGGTAGGGGAGAGACCCAGTACTTC. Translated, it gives CASSEAWGRGETQYF.

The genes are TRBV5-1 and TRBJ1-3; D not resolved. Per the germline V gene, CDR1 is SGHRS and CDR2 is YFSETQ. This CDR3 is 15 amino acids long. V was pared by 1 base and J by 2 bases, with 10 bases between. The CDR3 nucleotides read TGCGCCAGCAGCTTGAGTGCAGGACCTGGAAACACCATATATTTT. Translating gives CASSLSAGPGNTIYF.

CDR3 bases: TGTGCCACCAGCTCCAGACAGGGGGAGGCGTATAGCAATCAGCCCCAGCATTTT. Residues: CATSSRQGEAYSNQPQHF. The chain couples TRBV15 to TRBJ1-5, with 9 bases that match TRBD1. The CDR3 loop spans 18 amino acids. Trimming cost V 5 bases and J 0 bases; bases outside gene matches: 11. Germline V lookup: CDR1 LNHNV, CDR2 YYDKDF (reference sequence).

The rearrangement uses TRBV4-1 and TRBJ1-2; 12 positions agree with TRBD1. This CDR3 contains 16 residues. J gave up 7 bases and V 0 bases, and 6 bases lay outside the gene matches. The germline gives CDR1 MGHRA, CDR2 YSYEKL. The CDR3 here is CASSQDPGQGAGGYTF. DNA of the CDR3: TGCGCCAGCAGCCAAGACCCGGGACAGGGGGCTGGTGGCTACACCTTC.

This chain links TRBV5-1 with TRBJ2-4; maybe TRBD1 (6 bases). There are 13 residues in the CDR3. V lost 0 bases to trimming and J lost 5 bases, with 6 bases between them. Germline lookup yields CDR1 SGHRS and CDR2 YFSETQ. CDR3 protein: CASSLGTENIQYF. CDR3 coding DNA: TGCGCCAGCAGCTTGGGGACAGAAAACATTCAGTACTTC.

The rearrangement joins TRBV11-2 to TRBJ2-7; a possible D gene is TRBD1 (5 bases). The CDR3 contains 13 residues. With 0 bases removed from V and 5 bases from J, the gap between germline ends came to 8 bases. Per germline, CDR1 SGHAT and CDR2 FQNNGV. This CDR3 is CASSLEVGDEQYF. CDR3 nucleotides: TGTGCCAGCAGCTTAGAAGTAGGGGACGAGCAGTACTTC.

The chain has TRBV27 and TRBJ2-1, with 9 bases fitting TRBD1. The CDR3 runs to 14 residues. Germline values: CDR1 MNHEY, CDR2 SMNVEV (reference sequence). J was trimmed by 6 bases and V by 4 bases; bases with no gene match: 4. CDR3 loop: CASSSPTGGNEQFF. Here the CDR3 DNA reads TGTGCCAGCAGTTCCCCGACAGGGGGCAATGAGCAGTTCTTC.

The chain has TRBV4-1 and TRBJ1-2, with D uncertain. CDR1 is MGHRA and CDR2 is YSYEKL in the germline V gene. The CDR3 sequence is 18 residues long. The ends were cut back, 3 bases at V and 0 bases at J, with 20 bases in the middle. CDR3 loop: CASSQPSVWAGANYGYTF. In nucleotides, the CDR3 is TGCGCCAGCAGCCAGCCCTCCGTGTGGGCAGGAGCTAACTATGGCTACACCTTC.

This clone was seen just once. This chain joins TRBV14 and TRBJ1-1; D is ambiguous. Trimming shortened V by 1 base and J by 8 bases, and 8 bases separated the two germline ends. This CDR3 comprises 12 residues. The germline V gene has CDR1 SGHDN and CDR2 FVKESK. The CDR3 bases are TGTGCCAGCAGCCAAGTTAGTGCGGAAGCTTTCTTT. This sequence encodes CASSQVSAEAFF.

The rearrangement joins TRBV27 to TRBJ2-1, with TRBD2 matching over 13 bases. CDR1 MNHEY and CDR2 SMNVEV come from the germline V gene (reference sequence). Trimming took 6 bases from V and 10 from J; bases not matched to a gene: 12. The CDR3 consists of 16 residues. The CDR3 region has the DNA TGTGCCAGCAGATCCACCAGGGGACTAGCGGGACTAGAGCAGTTCTTC. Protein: CASRSTRGLAGLEQFF.

CDR3 region: CASSPGQNNQPQHF. In DNA, the CDR3 is TGTGCCAGCTCACCGGGACAGAATAATCAGCCCCAGCATTTT. J is TRBJ1-5 and V is TRBV18; 7 bases are shared with TRBD1. The V gene's germline CDR1 is KGHSH and CDR2 LQKENI. This CDR3 comprises 14 residues. V gave up 3 bases and J gave up 4 bases; unmatched junction bases: 3. The variable domain in full, with the rest retrieved from reference TRBV18 and TRBJ1-5, is NAGVMQNPRHLVRRRGQEARLRCSPMKGHSHVYWYRQLPEEGLKFMVYLQKENIIDESGMPKERFSAEFPKEGPSILRIQQVVRGDSAAYFCASSPGQNNQPQHFGDGTRLSIL.

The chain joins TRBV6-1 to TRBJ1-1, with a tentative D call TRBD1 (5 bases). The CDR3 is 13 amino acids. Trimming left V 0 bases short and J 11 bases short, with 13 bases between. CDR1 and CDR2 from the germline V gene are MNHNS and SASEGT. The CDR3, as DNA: TGTGCCAGCAGTGAAGCCGACAGCGGTGAGGCTTTCTTT. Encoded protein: CASSEADSGEAFF.

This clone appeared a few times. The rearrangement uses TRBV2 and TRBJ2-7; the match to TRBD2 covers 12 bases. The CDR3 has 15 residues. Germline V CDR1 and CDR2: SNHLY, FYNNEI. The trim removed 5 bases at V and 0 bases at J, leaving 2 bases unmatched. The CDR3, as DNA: TGTGCCAGCAGTCTGACTAGCGGGGGCTCCTACGAGCAGTACTTC. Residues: CASSLTSGGSYEQYF.

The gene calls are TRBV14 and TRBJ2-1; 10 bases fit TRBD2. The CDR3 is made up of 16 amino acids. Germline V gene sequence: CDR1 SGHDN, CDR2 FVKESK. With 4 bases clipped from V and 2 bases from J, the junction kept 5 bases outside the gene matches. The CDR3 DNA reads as TGTGCCAGCAGCCTAGCGGGAGGTTCCCCCTACAATGAGCAGTTCTTC. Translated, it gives CASSLAGGSPYNEQFF.

This chain's CDR3 is CASSAYFGSGPSSYEQYF. The CDR3 DNA follows: TGTGCCAGCAGCGCCTATTTTGGGTCGGGGCCTAGCTCCTACGAGCAGTACTTC. The rearrangement uses TRBV11-2 and TRBJ2-7; D assignment may be TRBD1 or TRBD2 (5 bases each). There are 18 residues in the CDR3. In germline, CDR1 is SGHAT, CDR2 FQNNGV. Trimming removed 5 bases at V and 0 bases at J, with 23 bases between.

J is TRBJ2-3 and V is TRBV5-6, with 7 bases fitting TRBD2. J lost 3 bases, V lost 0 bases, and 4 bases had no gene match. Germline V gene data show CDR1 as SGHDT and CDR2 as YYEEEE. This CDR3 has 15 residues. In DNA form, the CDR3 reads TGTGCCAGCAGCTTGGTACCGGGGGGTACAGATACGCAGTATTTT. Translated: CASSLVPGGTDTQYF.

CDR3 bases: TGTGCCAGCAGCCCCGGGACCAGGAGGGGAGCTGAGCAGTTCTTC. This gives the protein CASSPGTRRGAEQFF. The chain joins TRBV6-5 to TRBJ2-1; a weak D match, TRBD2 (6 bases). V was pared by 6 bases and J by 9 bases, with 21 bases between. The germline V gene has CDR1 MNHEY and CDR2 SVGAGI. The CDR3 loop spans 15 amino acids.

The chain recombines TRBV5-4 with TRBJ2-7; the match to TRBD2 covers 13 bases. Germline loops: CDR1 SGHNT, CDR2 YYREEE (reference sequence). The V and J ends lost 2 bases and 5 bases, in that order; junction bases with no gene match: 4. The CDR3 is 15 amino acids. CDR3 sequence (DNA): TGTGCCAGCAGCTTTTCCGGGACTAGCGGGGACGAGCAGTACTTC. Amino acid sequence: CASSFSGTSGDEQYF.

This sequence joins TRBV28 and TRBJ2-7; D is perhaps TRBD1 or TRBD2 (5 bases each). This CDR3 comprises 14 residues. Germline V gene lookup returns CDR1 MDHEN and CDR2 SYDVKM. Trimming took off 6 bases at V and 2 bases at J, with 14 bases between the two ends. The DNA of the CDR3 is TGTGCCAGCAGGCAGGGACCGATTACCTACGAGCAGTACTTC. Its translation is CASRQGPITYEQYF. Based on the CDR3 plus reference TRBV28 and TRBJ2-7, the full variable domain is DVKVTQSSRYLVKRTGEKVFLECVQDMDHENMFWYRQDPGLGLRLIYFSYDVKMKEKGDIPEGYSVSREKKERFSLILESASTNQTSMYLCASRQGPITYEQYFGPGTRLTVT.

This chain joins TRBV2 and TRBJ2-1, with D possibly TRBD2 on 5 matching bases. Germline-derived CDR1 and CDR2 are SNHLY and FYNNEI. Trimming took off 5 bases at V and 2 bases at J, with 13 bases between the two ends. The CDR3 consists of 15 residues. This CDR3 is CASSQSGAAYNEQFF. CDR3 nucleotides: TGTGCCAGCAGTCAAAGCGGAGCAGCCTACAATGAGCAGTTCTTC.